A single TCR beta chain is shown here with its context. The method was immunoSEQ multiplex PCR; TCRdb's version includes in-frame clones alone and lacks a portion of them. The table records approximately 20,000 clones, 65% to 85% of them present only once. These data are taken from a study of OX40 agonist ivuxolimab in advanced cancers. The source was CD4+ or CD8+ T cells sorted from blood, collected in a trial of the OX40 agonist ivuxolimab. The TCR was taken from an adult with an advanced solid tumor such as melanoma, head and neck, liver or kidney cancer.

The CDR3: CASSFGQAGGELFF. The CDR3 coding sequence is TGTGCCAGCAGCTTTGGCCAGGCGGGCGGGGAGCTGTTTTTT. The genes are TRBV5-6 and TRBJ2-2, with D possibly TRBD2 on 5 matching bases. The CDR3 covers 14 residues. V was shortened by 2 bases and J by 7 bases, with 12 bases between the two germline ends. CDR1 and CDR2 from the germline V gene are SGHDT and YYEEEE.